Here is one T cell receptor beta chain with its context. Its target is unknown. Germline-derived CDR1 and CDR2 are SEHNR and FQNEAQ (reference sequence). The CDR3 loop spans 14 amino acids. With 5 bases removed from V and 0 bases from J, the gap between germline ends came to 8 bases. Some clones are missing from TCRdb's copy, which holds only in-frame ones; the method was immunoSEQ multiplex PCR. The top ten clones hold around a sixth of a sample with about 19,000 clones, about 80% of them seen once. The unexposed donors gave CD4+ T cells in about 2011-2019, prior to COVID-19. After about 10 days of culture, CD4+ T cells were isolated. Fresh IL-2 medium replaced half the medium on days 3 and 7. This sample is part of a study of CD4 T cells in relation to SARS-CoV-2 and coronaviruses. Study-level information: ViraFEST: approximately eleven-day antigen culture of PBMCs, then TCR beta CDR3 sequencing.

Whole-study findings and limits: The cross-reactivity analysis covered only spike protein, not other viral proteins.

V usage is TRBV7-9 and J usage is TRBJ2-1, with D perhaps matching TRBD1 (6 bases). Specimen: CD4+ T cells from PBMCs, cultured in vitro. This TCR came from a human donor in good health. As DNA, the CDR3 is TGTGCCAGCAGCCCGACAGGCTCCTACAATGAGCAGTTCTTC. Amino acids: CASSPTGSYNEQFF. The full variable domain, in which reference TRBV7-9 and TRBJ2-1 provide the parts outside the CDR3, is DTGVSQNPRHKITKRGQNVTFRCDPISEHNRLYWYRQTLGQGPEFLTYFQNEAQLEKSRLLSDRFSAERPKGSFSTLEIQRTEQGDSAMYLCASSPTGSYNEQFFGPGTRLTVL.